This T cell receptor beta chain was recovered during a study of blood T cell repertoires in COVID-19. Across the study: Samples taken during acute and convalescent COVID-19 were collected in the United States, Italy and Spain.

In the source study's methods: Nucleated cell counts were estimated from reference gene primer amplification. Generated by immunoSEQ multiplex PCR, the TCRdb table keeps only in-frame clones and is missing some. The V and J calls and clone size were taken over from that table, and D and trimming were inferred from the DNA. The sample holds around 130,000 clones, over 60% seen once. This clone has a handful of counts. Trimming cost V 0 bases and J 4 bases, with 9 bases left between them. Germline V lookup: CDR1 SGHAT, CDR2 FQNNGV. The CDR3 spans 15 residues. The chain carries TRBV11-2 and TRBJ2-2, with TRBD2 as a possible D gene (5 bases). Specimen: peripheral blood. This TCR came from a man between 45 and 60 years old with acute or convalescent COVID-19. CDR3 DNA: TGTGCCAGCAGCTTAGATCCGGGAAGCACCGGGGAGCTGTTTTTT. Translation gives CASSLDPGSTGELFF.